This TCR beta chain is from a study of blood T cell repertoires in COVID-19. Across the study: The samples span acute and convalescent COVID-19 from the United States, Italy and Spain. Nucleic acid was either cDNA or gDNA, and it came from T cells, B-cell-depleted T cells, or PBMCs.

Authors' data handling: Reference gene primers were amplified, and this amplification served to estimate nucleated cell counts. Clones were sequenced by immunoSEQ multiplex PCR, and TCRdb holds only the in-frame ones, with some missing. The V and J calls and the clone size are those of that table, but D and trimming were determined from the DNA. The sample lists roughly 110,000 clones, 84% occurring once. The CDR3 totals 16 residues. Trimming shortened V by 3 bases and J by 1 base, and 16 bases separated the two germline ends. The germline CDR1 and CDR2 sequences are SGHNT and YYREEE (reference sequence).

The rearrangement uses TRBV5-4 and TRBJ1-1; D is unclear. The material sequenced was peripheral blood. This clonotype originated in a human donor in a cohort sampled during active COVID-19. CDR3 amino acids: CASSSPKQTGNTEAFF. In nucleotides, the CDR3 is TGTGCCAGCAGCTCCCCGAAACAAACGGGGAACACTGAAGCTTTCTTT. Complete variable domain (other parts from reference TRBV5-4 and TRBJ1-1): ETGVTQSPTHLIKTRGQQVTLRCSSQSGHNTVSWYQQALGQGPQFIFQYYREEENGRGNFPPRFSGLQFPNYSSELNVNALELDDSALYLCASSSPKQTGNTEAFFGQGTRLTVV.